The 30 T cell receptor beta chains presented below share a single source sample, sequenced in a study of cytomegalovirus exposure and HLA in healthy donors (dated by TCRdb to about 2017). The receptor library was made with the immunoSEQ multiplex PCR assay. A mixture of 60 forward primers for TCR Vbeta segments and 13 reverse primers for TCR Jbeta segments was used in the multiplex PCR. What TCRdb holds here is the immuneACCESS table cut down to in-frame rearrangements. Part of the clones is not present; checked against another copy, under half of the missing clones reflect an unresolved V gene, and the others are unexplained. Here the sample has under 250,000 clones; 70% to 80% occur a single time. Approximately 3.8% of the sample goes to the ten largest clones. The sequencing input was PBMCs. Source of these receptors: a male donor in good health and CMV-seronegative.

V is TRBV2 and J is TRBJ2-5, with a possible D match to TRBD2 (6 bases). CDR3 length equals 16 residues. Trimming stripped 4 bases from V and 1 base from J, with 16 bases between. CDR1 and CDR2 (germline): SNHLY, FYNNEI. CDR3 in DNA: TGTGCCAGCAGTGGGCCTCCTAGCGAAACCCAAGAGACCCAGTACTTC. Translating it yields CASSGPPSETQETQYF.

V and J are TRBV28 and TRBJ2-5; TRBD2 aligns across 7 bases. V lost 6 bases to trimming and J lost 2 bases; unmatched junction nucleotides: 9. Germline V gives CDR1 MDHEN, CDR2 SYDVKM. This CDR3 is 15 amino acids long. The CDR3 reads CASSPWGGIQETQYF. CDR3 bases: TGTGCCAGCAGCCCCTGGGGGGGGATACAAGAGACCCAGTACTTC.

This chain joins TRBV25-1 and TRBJ1-1, with D perhaps matching TRBD1 (6 bases). This CDR3 has 14 amino acids. Germline V gene lookup returns CDR1 MGHDK and CDR2 SYGVNS. Trimming left V 4 bases short and J 6 bases short, with 15 bases between. The chain's CDR3 is CASSGVQGYPEAFF. The CDR3 DNA follows: TGTGCCAGCAGTGGAGTACAGGGTTATCCTGAAGCTTTCTTT.

This chain uses TRBV21-1 with TRBJ1-1. TRBV21-1 is described as a pseudogene. The length of the CDR3 is 17 residues. The CDR3 sequence is CASSPWGGANMNTEAFF. In DNA, the CDR3 is TGTGCCAGCAGCCCCTGGGGGGGGGCGAACATGAACACTGAAGCTTTCTTT.

This clone was observed a handful of times. The rearrangement uses TRBV5-1 and TRBJ2-1, with unresolved D. V gave up 0 bases and J gave up 9 bases, with 10 bases separating them. The CDR3 has 13 residues. CDR1 is SGHRS, CDR2 YFSETQ, per germline. The CDR3 sequence is CASSLAGSGEQFF. CDR3 nucleotide sequence: TGCGCCAGCAGCTTGGCCGGGTCGGGTGAGCAGTTCTTC.

This clone was detected only a few times. This chain's CDR3 is CASSFTQGTGLSEQYF. The CDR3 DNA follows: TGTGCCAGCAGCTTCACTCAGGGGACAGGGCTATCCGAGCAGTACTTC. The chain uses TRBV5-6 and TRBJ2-7, with TRBD1 identical over 9 bases. Trimming at V came to 2 bases and at J to 6 bases, leaving 12 bases not matched to a gene. The CDR3 has 16 amino acids. Germline CDR1 reads SGHDT; CDR2 reads YYEEEE.

The rearrangement uses TRBV5-1 and TRBJ2-1; D ambiguous. Germline V gene data show CDR1 as SGHRS and CDR2 as YFSETQ. The CDR3 extends over 13 amino acids. Trimming left V 0 bases short and J 5 bases short, with 6 bases between. CDR3 nucleotide sequence: TGCGCCAGCAGCTTGGACTTGAACAATGAGCAGTTCTTC. Translating it yields CASSLDLNNEQFF.

The sample holds one count of this clone. The V and J genes are TRBV27 and TRBJ2-5, with D possibly TRBD2 on 5 matching bases. The V end lost 2 bases, the J end lost 4 bases, and 14 bases lay between the germline ends. The CDR3 spans 15 residues. Looked up from germline, CDR1 is MNHEY and CDR2 is SMNVEV (reference sequence). The CDR3 is CASSLVGVVGETQYF. CDR3 in DNA: TGTGCCAGCAGTTTAGTCGGGGTGGTTGGAGAGACCCAGTACTTC.

The chain joins TRBV2 to TRBJ2-1; 8 nucleotides agree with TRBD1. Per the germline V gene, CDR1 is SNHLY and CDR2 is FYNNEI. Trimming at V came to 4 bases and at J to 7 bases, leaving 6 bases not matched to a gene. The CDR3 is 14 amino acids. The CDR3, as DNA: TGTGCCAGCAGTGTTGGACAGGGCAGGAATGAGCAGTTCTTC. Protein: CASSVGQGRNEQFF. Together with reference TRBV2 and TRBJ2-1, the CDR3 gives the full variable domain: EPEVTQTPSHQVTQMGQEVILRCVPISNHLYFYWYRQILGQKVEFLVSFYNNEISEKSEIFDDQFSVERPDGSNFTLKIRSTKLEDSAMYFCASSVGQGRNEQFFGPGTRLTVL.

The gene calls are TRBV18 and TRBJ2-5; the D gene is possibly TRBD1 (6 bases). CDR1 and CDR2 from the germline V gene are KGHSH and LQKENI. V was trimmed by 6 bases and J by 1 base, leaving 12 bases between them. The CDR3 consists of 14 residues. The CDR3 DNA reads TGTGCCAGCTCTCCTACAGGGAGCCAAGAGACCCAGTACTTC. Amino acid sequence: CASSPTGSQETQYF. The entire variable domain, with the rest obtained from reference TRBV18 and TRBJ2-5, is as follows: NAGVMQNPRHLVRRRGQEARLRCSPMKGHSHVYWYRQLPEEGLKFMVYLQKENIIDESGMPKERFSAEFPKEGPSILRIQQVVRGDSAAYFCASSPTGSQETQYFGPGTRLLVL.

Only one count was recorded for this clone. V is TRBV18 and J is TRBJ2-7; D possibly corresponds to TRBD1 (6 bases). V was clipped by 1 base and J by 7 bases, with 20 bases between them. Germline V lookup: CDR1 KGHSH, CDR2 LQKENI. The CDR3 contains 16 residues. CDR3: CASSPRWAALRGEQYF. The CDR3 nucleotides are TGTGCCAGCTCACCACGCTGGGCAGCCCTTAGGGGGGAGCAGTACTTC.

The chain combines TRBV6-5 with TRBJ2-5; 10 bases align to TRBD2. V shed 5 bases and J 4 bases; nucleotides not matched to a gene: 4. The CDR3 is 14 amino acids. Germline V CDR1 and CDR2: MNHEY, SVGAGI. The CDR3 DNA is TGTGCCAGCAGTCGCCGACTAGCGGGAGAGACCCAGTACTTC. Amino acid sequence: CASSRRLAGETQYF.

CDR3 bases: TGTGCCAGCAGTTACTCCCGGACTAGCGGTGGAGATACGCAGTATTTT. Its translation is CASSYSRTSGGDTQYF. The chain recombines TRBV6-6 with TRBJ2-3; 10 positions match TRBD2. Trimming removed 0 bases from V and 5 bases from J; junction bases left unmatched: 5. Germline CDR1 is MNHNY and CDR2 is SVGAGI (reference sequence). The CDR3 loop spans 16 amino acids.

The chain combines TRBV30 with TRBJ2-6; 7 positions agree with TRBD1. Germline V lookup: CDR1 GTSNPN, CDR2 SVGIG (reference sequence). The CDR3 covers 16 residues. V gave up 5 bases and J gave up 3 bases; unmatched junction bases: 10. CDR3 DNA: TGTGCCTGGCGAAAGAGAGGGGGCGATGGGGCCAACGTCCTGACTTTC. The encoded protein is CAWRKRGGDGANVLTF.

V gene TRBV7-3 combines with J gene TRBJ2-3; possibly TRBD1 for D (5 bases). There are 11 residues in the CDR3. Per the germline V gene, CDR1 is SGHTA and CDR2 is FQGTGA. V was shortened by 5 bases and J by 12 bases, with 12 bases between the two germline ends. CDR3 region: CASSLGHLQYF. Written as DNA, the CDR3 is TGTGCCAGCAGCCTAGGACACCTTCAGTATTTT.

As for this clone: Germline and junction disagree at one end, which may indicate a read error. J is TRBJ1-3 and V is TRBV5-4, with no clear D. Per the germline V gene, CDR1 is SGHNT and CDR2 is YYREEE (reference sequence). The length of the CDR3 is 14 residues. The CDR3: CASSLTASGNTLYF. DNA for the CDR3: TGTGCCAGCAGCTTAACAGCCTCTGGAAACACCTTATATTTT. Supplemented by reference TRBV5-4 and TRBJ1-3, the full variable domain reads ETGVTQSPTHLIKTRGQQVTLRCSSQSGHNTVSWYQQALGQGPQFIFQYYREEENGRGNFPPRFSGLQFPNYSSELNVNALELDDSALYLCASSLTASGNTLYFGEGSWLTVV.

The chain employs TRBV5-1 and TRBJ2-1; 11 positions match TRBD2. V dropped 6 bases and J dropped 0; count of bases not matched to a gene: 14. Germline V gene lookup returns CDR1 SGHRS and CDR2 YFSETQ. The CDR3 loop spans 19 amino acids. The CDR3 bases are TGCGCCAGCACCCCGCAAGGGACTAGCGGTGGGAGCTCCTACAATGAGCAGTTCTTC. It codes for CASTPQGTSGGSSYNEQFF.

This clone was recorded once. The chain employs TRBV7-3 and TRBJ2-2; 7 nucleotides agree with TRBD2. This CDR3 has 13 amino acids. The trim removed 8 bases at V and 5 bases at J, leaving 5 bases unmatched. The V gene's germline CDR1 is SGHTA and CDR2 FQGTGA. In DNA form, the CDR3 reads TGTGCCAGCCGCGGGAGTGGGACCGGGGAGCTGTTTTTT. This encodes CASRGSGTGELFF.

The genes are TRBV11-3 and TRBJ1-1; TRBD1 is a possible D gene (5 bases). The germline gives CDR1 SGHNT, CDR2 YENEEA. The germline V and J ends were trimmed by 5 bases and 1 base, with 8 bases remaining between them. CDR3 length: 13 residues. The CDR3 sequence: CASSRDRNTEAFF. DNA of the CDR3: TGTGCCAGCAGCCGCGACAGGAACACTGAAGCTTTCTTT.

The table lists this clone with a few counts. The chain joins TRBV29-1 to TRBJ2-2; 7 positions agree with TRBD1. The trim removed 7 bases at V and 7 bases at J, leaving 15 bases unmatched. The germline V gene encodes CDR1 SQVTM and CDR2 ANQGSEA. The CDR3 extends over 15 amino acids. CDR3 nucleotides: TGCAGCGCCCTGAGGCAGGGGGTGTCACGCGGGGAGCTGTTTTTT. Its protein product is CSALRQGVSRGELFF.

This clone showed up just once. CDR3 bases: TGTGCCATCCCTGGGGCCCAGGGTCCCTACGAGCAGTACTTC. It specifies CAIPGAQGPYEQYF. The chain is built from TRBV10-3 and TRBJ2-7, with D perhaps TRBD1 (5 bases). Germline V gene sequence: CDR1 ENHRY, CDR2 SYGVKD. This CDR3 is built from 14 residues. Trimming removed 8 bases from V and 2 bases from J, with 16 bases in between.

The rearrangement uses TRBV10-2 and TRBJ2-7; weak D call: TRBD2 (5 bases). The CDR3 consists of 13 residues. Looked up from germline, CDR1 is WSHSY and CDR2 is SAAADI. V lost 3 bases and J 2 bases, leaving 8 bases between the germline ends. CDR3 sequence reads: CASSDWETYEQYF. The CDR3 DNA sequence: TGCGCCAGCAGTGATTGGGAGACCTACGAGCAGTACTTC.

This rearrangement joins TRBV5-4 to TRBJ1-2; possibly TRBD1 for D (5 bases). CDR1 and CDR2 from the germline V gene are SGHNT and YYREEE (reference sequence). V lost 0 bases and J lost 3, with 18 bases in between. This CDR3 has 17 residues. CDR3 in amino acids: CASSLEPLKGTYYGYTF. CDR3 coding DNA: TGTGCCAGCAGCTTGGAACCTTTGAAAGGGACTTACTATGGCTACACCTTC.

The J gene is TRBJ1-5, the V gene TRBV2; 8 bases align to TRBD1. This CDR3 region has 16 residues. The V gene end was trimmed by 6 bases and the J gene end by 3 bases; junction bases not matched to a gene: 10. The germline CDR1 and CDR2 sequences are SNHLY and FYNNEI. CDR3 coding DNA: TGTGCCAGCAGCGGAGGACAGGGAGCAAACAATCAGCCCCAGCATTTT. Protein sequence: CASSGGQGANNQPQHF. Filled out from reference TRBV2 and TRBJ1-5, the complete variable domain reads EPEVTQTPSHQVTQMGQEVILRCVPISNHLYFYWYRQILGQKVEFLVSFYNNEISEKSEIFDDQFSVERPDGSNFTLKIRSTKLEDSAMYFCASSGGQGANNQPQHFGDGTRLSIL.

This clone was detected a few times. V gene TRBV21-1 combines with J gene TRBJ2-5; the D call in the table, TRBD2, was not verified against the DNA. TRBV21-1 is a pseudogene segment. The CDR3 has 15 amino acids. The CDR3: CASSKVCAVQETQYF. CDR3 DNA: TGTGCCAGCAGCAAGGTGTGCGCCGTTCAAGAGACCCAGTACTTC.

J is TRBJ2-2 and V is TRBV5-1, with no clear D. CDR1 SGHRS and CDR2 YFSETQ come from the germline V gene. The germline V and J ends were trimmed by 3 bases and 7 bases, with 13 bases remaining between them. The CDR3 spans 14 residues. This CDR3 is CASSYGGLSGELFF. The CDR3 nucleotides read TGCGCCAGCAGCTATGGTGGGCTGAGCGGGGAGCTGTTTTTT.

In regard to this clone: An end of the junction differs from the germline gene, which may be a read error. V gene TRBV7-3 combines with J gene TRBJ2-3; 9 nucleotides match TRBD2. Germline CDR1 reads SGHTA; CDR2 reads FQGTGA. This CDR3 has 15 residues. This CDR3 is CASSSSGSFTNTQYF. DNA for the CDR3: TGTGCCAGCAGTAGTAGCGGGAGCTTCACAAATACGCAGTATTTT.

The chain uses TRBV18 and TRBJ1-3, with TRBD1 identical over 8 bases. Germline CDR1 is KGHSH and CDR2 is LQKENI. The CDR3 runs to 17 residues. Trimming at V came to 4 bases and at J to 0 bases, leaving 8 bases not matched to a gene. The CDR3 region has the DNA TGTGCCAGCTCACGAGGGACAGGCCCTTCCTCTGGAAACACCATATATTTT. Translating gives CASSRGTGPSSGNTIYF.

This clone was picked up a small number of times. The rearrangement uses TRBV4-1 and TRBJ2-1; perhaps TRBD2 as D (5 bases). Germline assignment: CDR1 MGHRA and CDR2 YSYEKL. The CDR3 has 11 residues. Trimming removed 10 bases from V and 6 bases from J, with 10 bases in between. CDR3 region: CATGRGNEQFF. CDR3 sequence (DNA): TGCGCCACCGGCCGGGGCAATGAGCAGTTCTTC.

V is TRBV30 and J is TRBJ2-1, with TRBD2 matching 11 bases. V lost 2 bases, J lost 4 bases, and 4 bases stayed unmatched. From germline, CDR1 is GTSNPN and CDR2 SVGIG (reference sequence). The CDR3 runs to 15 residues. CDR3 sequence: CAWSLAGGPYNEQFF. CDR3 coding DNA: TGTGCCTGGAGTTTAGCGGGAGGGCCTTACAATGAGCAGTTCTTC.